The 14 T cell receptor beta chains reported below all come from one sample, sequenced in a study of blood T cell repertoires in COVID-19. The method was immunoSEQ multiplex PCR; TCRdb's version includes in-frame clones alone and lacks a portion of them. The sample yields more than 150,000 clones, roughly 80% seen once. The sequencing sample was made of PBMCs or T cells enriched from blood (not recorded which). These receptors all stem from a man aged 60 to 75 who had been exposed to COVID-19.

Concerning this clone: The sample has other DNA sequences that encode this CDR3 too. The rearrangement joins TRBV7-3 to TRBJ1-3; D may be TRBD1 (6 bases). Germline V gene data show CDR1 as SGHTA and CDR2 as FQGTGA. This CDR3 spans 14 amino acids. V lost 2 bases and J lost 2, with 7 bases in between. For the CDR3, the DNA is TGTGCCAGCAGCTTAGGGACACCTGGAAACACCATATATTTT. As protein: CASSLGTPGNTIYF.

This rearrangement joins TRBV19 to TRBJ2-7; 13 nucleotides line up with TRBD2. The junction had 25 bases not matched to a gene; V was cut back by 3 bases and J by 5 bases. The CDR3 is 22 amino acids. Looked up from germline, CDR1 is LNHDA and CDR2 is SQIVND (reference sequence). The CDR3 loop is CASSISRSGGSRTSGRIHEQYF. CDR3 coding DNA: TGTGCCAGTAGTATCTCCCGCTCCGGGGGGTCCCGGACTAGCGGGAGAATCCACGAGCAGTACTTC.

The chain combines TRBV30 with TRBJ1-3; no firm D call. This CDR3 contains 18 residues. The germline V gene has CDR1 GTSNPN and CDR2 SVGIG (reference sequence). V lost 0 bases to trimming and J lost 2 bases, with 20 bases between them. In DNA form, the CDR3 reads TGTGCCTGGAGTGTATTGTCTTTGTGGGGAGAAACTGGAAACACCATATATTTT. Translation gives CAWSVLSLWGETGNTIYF.

The chain employs TRBV30 and TRBJ2-7, with D unresolved. This CDR3 comprises 13 residues. Germline V gene sequence: CDR1 GTSNPN, CDR2 SVGIG (reference sequence). The V gene lost 3 bases and the J gene lost 0 bases, with 9 bases spanning the gap. The CDR3 nucleotides read TGTGCCTGGAGGCAGGTGAGCTCCTACGAGCAGTACTTC. Protein: CAWRQVSSYEQYF. The whole variable domain, remainder taken from reference TRBV30 and TRBJ2-7, is SQTIHQWPATLVQPVGSPLSLECTVEGTSNPNLYWYRQAAGRGLQLLFYSVGIGQISSEVPQNLSASRPQDRQFILSSKKLLLSDSGFYLCAWRQVSSYEQYFGPGTRLTVT.

Points on this clone: Other nucleotide sequences from this sample produce the same CDR3. The chain couples TRBV9 to TRBJ2-1; D not resolved. Trimming took off 0 bases at V and 5 bases at J, with 6 bases between the two ends. The V gene's germline CDR1 is SGDLS and CDR2 YYNGEE. The CDR3 loop spans 13 amino acids. CDR3 loop: CASSVGSHNEQFF. The DNA for the CDR3 is TGTGCCAGCAGCGTAGGTAGCCACAATGAGCAGTTCTTC.

The genes are TRBV7-2 and TRBJ2-7, with 9 bases fitting TRBD2. The germline V gene has CDR1 SGHTA and CDR2 FQGNSA. The CDR3 covers 14 residues. V shed 0 bases and J 3 bases; nucleotides not matched to a gene: 0. The CDR3 nucleotides are TGTGCCAGCAGCTTAGCTAGCGGGAGCTACGAGCAGTACTTC. As protein: CASSLASGSYEQYF.

The gene calls are TRBV30 and TRBJ2-5, with TRBD1 matching 9 bases. The germline V gene encodes CDR1 GTSNPN and CDR2 SVGIG (reference sequence). The CDR3 is 14 residues long. Losses at the gene ends were 2 bases for V and 5 bases for J; bases not matched to a gene: 6. DNA for the CDR3: TGTGCCTGGAGTAGGGGACAGGGTTTTGAGACCCAGTACTTC. Translated: CAWSRGQGFETQYF.

The J gene is TRBJ1-5, the V gene TRBV18, with 9 bases identical to TRBD1. Germline assignment: CDR1 KGHSH and CDR2 LQKENI. The trim removed 3 bases at V and 0 bases at J, leaving 3 bases unmatched. This CDR3 contains 16 residues. CDR3 bases: TGTGCCAGCTCACCGCTGGGACAGGGTAGCAATCAGCCCCAGCATTTT. Translation gives CASSPLGQGSNQPQHF. Together with reference TRBV18 and TRBJ1-5, the CDR3 gives the full variable domain: NAGVMQNPRHLVRRRGQEARLRCSPMKGHSHVYWYRQLPEEGLKFMVYLQKENIIDESGMPKERFSAEFPKEGPSILRIQQVVRGDSAAYFCASSPLGQGSNQPQHFGDGTRLSIL.

The V and J genes are TRBV19 and TRBJ1-1; the match to TRBD1 covers 9 bases. V lost 6 bases to trimming and J lost 1 base; unmatched junction nucleotides: 9. The CDR3 covers 16 residues. Germline V gene sequence: CDR1 LNHDA, CDR2 SQIVND (reference sequence). CDR3 in DNA: TGTGCCAGTAGGATTACAGGGGGCAGATGGAACACTGAAGCTTTCTTT. This translates into CASRITGGRWNTEAFF.

This chain joins TRBV11-3 and TRBJ2-7; 7 bases line up with TRBD1. After removal of 2 bases from V and 1 base from J, the junction contained 14 bases not matched to a gene. The CDR3 covers 18 residues. Germline V gene sequence: CDR1 SGHNT, CDR2 YENEEA. This CDR3 is CASSLKESRDSQSYEQYF. The CDR3 nucleotides are TGTGCCAGCAGCTTAAAAGAAAGCAGGGACAGTCAATCCTACGAGCAGTACTTC.

This clone was seen a handful of times. The chain uses TRBV5-8 and TRBJ1-5; the D gene is possibly TRBD1 (6 bases). V dropped 3 bases and J dropped 4 bases, with 8 bases sitting between them. This CDR3 has 13 amino acids. Germline-derived CDR1 and CDR2 are SGHTS and YDEGEE. The CDR3 coding sequence is TGTGCCAGCAGCTGGACAGCGAATCAGCCCCAGCATTTT. Protein: CASSWTANQPQHF.

This chain joins TRBV6-5 and TRBJ2-2; D perhaps matches TRBD1 (6 bases). Germline lookup yields CDR1 MNHEY and CDR2 SVGAGI. The V gene lost 7 bases and the J gene lost 0 bases, with 12 bases spanning the gap. The CDR3 sequence is 15 residues long. The CDR3 reads CASTRGVANTGELFF. In nucleotides, the CDR3 is TGTGCCAGCACCAGGGGAGTCGCGAACACCGGGGAGCTGTTTTTT.

This chain connects TRBV7-2 to TRBJ1-1; 9 bases map to TRBD1. With V trimmed by 4 bases and J by 0 bases, 0 bases remained unmatched. Germline values: CDR1 SGHTA, CDR2 FQGNSA. The CDR3 sequence is 14 residues long. CDR3 residues: CASSWTGVNTEAFF. DNA for the CDR3: TGTGCCAGCAGCTGGACAGGGGTGAACACTGAAGCTTTCTTT.

J is TRBJ2-4 and V is TRBV6-5; maybe TRBD1 (7 bases). V was pared by 2 bases and J by 2 bases, with 13 bases between. Germline values: CDR1 MNHEY, CDR2 SVGAGI. This CDR3 contains 16 residues. In DNA, the CDR3 is TGTGCCAGCAGTTACCCCAGGGGGGCGACCAAAAACATTCAGTACTTC. This encodes CASSYPRGATKNIQYF.